This T cell receptor beta chain derives from a study of cytomegalovirus exposure and HLA in healthy donors. Study conclusions and caveats: Per published reports, the classifier diagnosed cytomegalovirus status with high specificity and sensitivity.

Data came from immunoSEQ multiplex PCR; TCRdb stores just in-frame clones and leaves some out. The data contain some 200,000 clones, around nine tenths of them singletons. The CDR3 sequence is 14 residues long. With regard to this clone: The antigen remains unidentified.

Donors were drawn from the approximately 130-subject validation cohort, separate from the approximately 680-subject first cohort. The receptor comes from a man aged 25-45 years in good health and CMV-seropositive. The J gene is TRBJ1-3, the V gene TRBV21-1; no check of the table's D call, TRBD1, against the DNA was made. TRBV21-1 is marked as a pseudogene. Sequencing was done on a sample of PBMCs. CDR3 in amino acids: CASWVDRGTDTIYF. The CDR3 coding sequence is TGTGCCAGCTGGGTGGACAGGGGAACGGACACCATATATTTT.